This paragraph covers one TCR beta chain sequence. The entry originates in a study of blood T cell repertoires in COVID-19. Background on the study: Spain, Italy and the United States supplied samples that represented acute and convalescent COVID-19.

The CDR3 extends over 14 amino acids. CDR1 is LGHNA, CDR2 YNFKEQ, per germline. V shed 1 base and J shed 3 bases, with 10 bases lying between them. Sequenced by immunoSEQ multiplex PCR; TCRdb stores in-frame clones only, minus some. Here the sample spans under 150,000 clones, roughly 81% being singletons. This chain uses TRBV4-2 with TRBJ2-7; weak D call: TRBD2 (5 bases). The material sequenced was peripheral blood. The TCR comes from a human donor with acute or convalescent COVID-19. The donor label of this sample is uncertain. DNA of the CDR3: TGTGCCAGCAGCCAAGCGACCGGGAACTACGAGCAGTACTTC. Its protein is CASSQATGNYEQYF.